One and the same sample provided the 3 T cell receptor beta chains below, sequenced in a study of PD-L1 blockade in urothelial cancer. Specified time point: pretreatment peripheral blood. Assay used: immunoSEQ multiplex PCR; TCRdb lists only in-frame clones, some missing. The sample has 30,000 to 35,000 clones, over 75% seen once. Sequencing was performed on PBMCs, taken around atezolizumab (anti-PD-L1) treatment. These receptors were collected from a man in his fifties or sixties with urothelial cancer.

This chain uses TRBV5-6 with TRBJ2-1, with unresolved D. V shed 7 bases and J shed 6 bases, with 11 bases lying between them. The CDR3 has 12 residues. The germline V gene encodes CDR1 SGHDT and CDR2 YYEEEE. The CDR3 protein is CASQSWSNEQFF. In DNA form, the CDR3 reads TGTGCCAGCCAGAGCTGGAGCAATGAGCAGTTCTTC.

This chain links TRBV7-2 with TRBJ1-5; a weak D match, TRBD1 (6 bases). Per germline, CDR1 SGHTA and CDR2 FQGNSA. The CDR3 has 16 amino acids. Trimming removed 5 bases at V and 0 bases at J, with 14 bases between. In DNA, the CDR3 is TGTGCCAGCAGCAATCACAGGGTTAATAGCAATCAGCCCCAGCATTTT. Its protein product is CASSNHRVNSNQPQHF. Supplemented by reference TRBV7-2 and TRBJ1-5, the full variable domain reads GAGVSQSPSNKVTEKGKDVELRCDPISGHTALYWYRQSLGQGLEFLIYFQGNSAPDKSGLPSDRFSAERTGGSVSTLTIQRTQQEDSAVYLCASSNHRVNSNQPQHFGDGTRLSIL.

The rearrangement links TRBV15 to TRBJ2-3; the match to TRBD2 covers 9 bases. Germline V lookup: CDR1 LNHNV, CDR2 YYDKDF (reference sequence). The CDR3 contains 16 residues. Trimming took 3 bases from V and 2 from J; bases not matched to a gene: 6. CDR3 bases: TGTGCCACCAGCAGCCAAATAGCGGGGGACACAGATACGCAGTATTTT. This encodes CATSSQIAGDTDTQYF.